This T cell receptor (beta chain) was identified during a study of cytomegalovirus exposure and HLA in healthy donors. Overall study results and limits: Reportedly, diagnosis of cytomegalovirus status by the classifier showed high specificity and sensitivity. Differences between HLA loci emerged in a later analysis of TCR association rates, with DRB1 most and HLA-C fewest. Analysis was carried out at a later point, and it linked a missense DCLRE1C variant to TCR beta V- and J-gene trimming. Analysis performed later showed TCR beta chains linked to HLA being more clonally expanded than equally common others.

Amplification used 60 Vbeta primers and 13 Jbeta primers. Repertoires were generated with immunoSEQ multiplex PCR, while TCRdb's copy carries only in-frame clones and drops some. The sample consists of roughly 160,000 clones, approximately 73% of them appearing once. About this clone itself: What it binds is unknown.

The trim removed 0 bases at V and 11 bases at J, leaving 2 bases unmatched. The length of the CDR3 is 13 residues. In germline, CDR1 is SGHNT, CDR2 YYREEE (reference sequence). The V call is TRBV5-4, the J call TRBJ1-6; 7 bases line up with TRBD1. The source material was PBMCs. The receptor was derived from a woman between 18 and 29 years old in good health and CMV-seropositive. Here the CDR3 reads CASSLETGAPLHF. The CDR3, as DNA: TGTGCCAGCAGCTTGGAAACAGGGGCACCCCTCCACTTT.